This TCR beta chain derives from a study of cytomegalovirus exposure and HLA in healthy donors. PCR used 60 Vbeta primers and 13 Jbeta primers. The method was immunoSEQ multiplex PCR; TCRdb's version includes in-frame clones alone and lacks a portion of them. The sample has 50,000 to 70,000 clones; about four fifths are singletons. This clone was recorded a few times. Its specificity is unknown. The CDR3 runs 13 residues. CDR1 and CDR2 from the germline V gene are MNHEY and SVGAGI. J gave up 8 bases and V 8 bases, and 8 bases lay outside the gene matches. Broader study findings: Researchers reported in a later analysis that common viral pathogens appeared linked to several top clusters.

This clonotype was obtained from a man in his thirties or forties in good health and CMV-seropositive. This chain joins TRBV6-5 and TRBJ1-5, with 8 positions matching TRBD1. Sequenced sample: PBMCs. CDR3 amino acids: CASRGQGIEPQHF. The CDR3 DNA sequence: TGTGCCAGCCGCGGACAGGGTATAGAGCCCCAGCATTTT.